Here is one T cell receptor beta chain with its context. The source of the sample is a study of shared clonotypes between healthy human individuals. The J segment lost 7 bases and the V segment lost 4 bases, leaving 10 bases of the junction unmatched. The germline V gene has CDR1 SGHTS and CDR2 YDEGEE. CDR3 size: 15 residues. The protocol was immunoSEQ multiplex PCR, while the TCRdb copy is restricted to in-frame clones and leaves out a portion. In the table there are about 100,000 clones, about 72% of which are singletons. The clonotype comes from a woman in her twenties or thirties in good health. The genes are TRBV5-8 and TRBJ2-1; 8 nucleotides agree with TRBD2. Sequenced sample: memory CD8+ T cells sorted from blood. Regarding subset: CD45RO+ cells pooled with CCR7-negative TemRA cells. The chain's CDR3 is CASSLGLAGINEQFF. DNA of the CDR3: TGTGCCAGCAGCCTTGGATTAGCGGGAATAAATGAGCAGTTCTTC.